This TCR beta chain was found in a study of blood T cell repertoires in COVID-19 (TCRdb year 2020). About the investigation overall: Samples from collaborators originated in the United States, Italy and Spain and spanned both the acute and convalescent phases of COVID-19. A freely available public database, intended as a resource for researchers studying the immune response to SARS-CoV-2, is where the repertoires were released. Subjects who had been exposed to COVID-19, were actively infected with it, or had recovered from it provided the deeply sampled blood TCRbeta repertoires that made up the dataset. The sample metadata nearly always contained a de-identified subject ID, COVID-19 status, age in years and sex. The material from the prospective study consisted of cDNA or gDNA derived from T cells, B-cell-depleted T cells, or PBMCs. HLA class I and class II types, where available, came from metadata supplied by the sample provider rather than from assay-based typing. Samples were obtained from the ongoing ImmuneRACE study (first 160 participants) and from about 1,300 subjects provided by 6 global collaborators. General findings and caveats noted by the study authors: The quantity of clinical and demographic metadata differed by source and by participant and was supplied without curation.

On this clone itself: Its antigen is still unknown. No base quality values were provided; no much bigger clone lies one nucleotide off.

From cysteine to phenylalanine, the CDR3 is 14 amino acids long. The entry retains the CDR3 DNA only, 42 bases that are in frame from base 1. V loses 6 bases, J loses 7 bases, and the germline ends lie 15 bases apart. The germline V gene specifies MGHDK as CDR1 and SYGVNS as CDR2. The immunoSEQ Assay, a bias-controlled multiplex PCR, was used to amplify TCRbeta CDR3 regions from genomic DNA. On the study's bioinformatics: Within the assay, amplification of reference gene primers was used to estimate how many nucleated cells each sample contained. Sequence reads were collapsed and filtered to measure the absolute abundance of every unique TCRbeta CDR3 rearrangement. For each sample, productive Simpson clonality was calculated as the square root of Simpson's diversity index across productive rearrangements. Held by TCRdb, this immuneACCESS table contains in-frame sequences only and omits some clones. Under half of the omission traces to an unresolved V gene where checked; the cause of the rest is unknown. V, J and clone size reflect that table, while D and trimming were determined from the DNA. This sample lists about 210,000 clones; roughly four fifths were detected once. 2% to 3% of the sample lies in the top ten.

Collaborating institutions collected whole blood in K2EDTA tubes following their own protocols. For TCRbeta analysis, collaborators shipped samples as frozen whole blood, isolated PBMCs, or DNA extracted from either of those sample types. The sequence was collected from a woman between 35 and 50 years old with active or convalescent COVID-19. The specimen sequenced was peripheral blood. The chain uses TRBV25-1 and TRBJ2-2; a tentative D call is TRBD1 (6 bases match). The CDR3 protein sequence reads: CASSDTGSFGELFF. In nucleotides, the sequence is TGTGCCAGCAGCGACACAGGGTCTTTCGGGGAGCTGTTTTTT.